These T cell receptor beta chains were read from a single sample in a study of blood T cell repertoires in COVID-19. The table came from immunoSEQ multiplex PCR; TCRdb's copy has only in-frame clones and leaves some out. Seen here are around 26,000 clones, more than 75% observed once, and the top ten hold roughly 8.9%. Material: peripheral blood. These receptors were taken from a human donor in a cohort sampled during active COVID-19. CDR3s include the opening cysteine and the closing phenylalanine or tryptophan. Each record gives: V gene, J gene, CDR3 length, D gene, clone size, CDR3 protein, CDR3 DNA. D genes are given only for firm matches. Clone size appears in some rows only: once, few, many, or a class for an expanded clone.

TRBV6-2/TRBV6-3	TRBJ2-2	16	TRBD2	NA	CASSYSGIFNTGELFF	TGTGCCAGCAGTTATAGCGGGATATTCAACACCGGGGAGCTGTTTTTT
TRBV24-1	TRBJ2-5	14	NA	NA	CATSDSDIWETQYF	TGTGCCACCAGTGACTCAGACATATGGGAGACCCAGTACTTC
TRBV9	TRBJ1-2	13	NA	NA	CASSPAEAYGYTF	TGTGCCAGCAGCCCAGCAGAGGCTTATGGCTACACCTTC
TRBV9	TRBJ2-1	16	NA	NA	CASSTRRNGLNNEQFF	TGTGCCAGCAGCACCCGGAGGAACGGTCTTAACAATGAGCAGTTCTTC
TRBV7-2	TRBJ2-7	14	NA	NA	CASSHTGLSYEQYF	TGTGCCAGCAGCCATACAGGTCTCTCCTACGAGCAGTACTTC
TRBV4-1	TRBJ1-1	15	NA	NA	CASSQVSPQNTEAFF	TGCGCCAGCAGCCAAGTGAGTCCCCAGAACACTGAAGCTTTCTTT
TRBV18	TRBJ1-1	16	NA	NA	CASSPRQAYMNTEAFF	TGTGCCAGCTCACCTAGACAGGCTTACATGAACACTGAAGCTTTCTTT
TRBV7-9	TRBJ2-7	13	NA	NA	CASSHSRAYEQYF	TGTGCCAGCAGCCATTCTCGGGCCTACGAGCAGTACTTC
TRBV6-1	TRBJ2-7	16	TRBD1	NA	CASSEGLGQGASEQYF	TGTGCCAGCAGTGAAGGCTTGGGACAGGGGGCTAGCGAGCAGTACTTC
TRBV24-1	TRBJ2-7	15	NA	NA	CATSDSGSRPYEQYF	TGTGCCACCAGTGATTCGGGGAGTCGACCCTACGAGCAGTACTTC
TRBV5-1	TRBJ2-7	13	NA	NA	CASSLLYMDEQYF	TGCGCCAGCAGCTTGTTATACATGGACGAGCAGTACTTC
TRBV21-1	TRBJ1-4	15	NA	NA	CASSKPGQGNEKLFF	TGTGCCAGCAGCAAGCCGGGACAGGGAAATGAAAAACTGTTTTTT
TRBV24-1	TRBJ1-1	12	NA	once	CATSDSDTEAFF	TGTGCCACCAGTGATTCAGACACTGAAGCTTTCTTT
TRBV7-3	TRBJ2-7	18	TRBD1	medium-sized	CASSPPGQALTFSYEQYF	TGTGCCAGCAGCCCACCAGGACAGGCGCTAACATTTTCCTACGAGCAGTACTTC
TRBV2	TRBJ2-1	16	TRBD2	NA	CASRLGTSGSYNEQFF	TGTGCCAGCAGGTTAGGGACTAGCGGATCCTACAATGAGCAGTTCTTC
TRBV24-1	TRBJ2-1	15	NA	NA	CATSDPRTRTEKQFF	TGTGCCACCAGTGATCCCCGGACTCGAACGGAAAAGCAGTTCTTC
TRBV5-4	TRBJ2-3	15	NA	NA	CASSSSGTSTDTQYF	TGTGCCAGCAGCTCAAGCGGTACTAGCACAGATACGCAGTATTTT
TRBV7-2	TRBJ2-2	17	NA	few	CASRFYTQGIPTGELFF	TGTGCCAGCAGATTCTACACGCAGGGAATACCCACCGGGGAGCTGTTTTTT
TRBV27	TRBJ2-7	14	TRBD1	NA	CASSWGTGSYEQYF	TGTGCCAGCAGTTGGGGGACAGGGTCCTACGAGCAGTACTTC
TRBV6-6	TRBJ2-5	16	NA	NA	CASSRWPSGSQETQYF	TGTGCCAGCAGTCGATGGCCTTCCGGGAGCCAAGAGACCCAGTACTTC
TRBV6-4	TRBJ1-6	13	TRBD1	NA	CASGTGGNSPLHF	TGTGCCAGCGGGACAGGGGGAAATTCACCCCTCCACTTT
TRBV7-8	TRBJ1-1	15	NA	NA	CASSFSGQGRTEAFF	TGTGCCAGCAGCTTTAGCGGCCAGGGTCGGACTGAAGCTTTCTTT
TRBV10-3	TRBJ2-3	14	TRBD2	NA	CATGLGGGTDTQYF	TGTGCCACCGGACTAGGAGGGGGCACAGATACGCAGTATTTT
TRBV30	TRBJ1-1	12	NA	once	CAWKRGYTEAFF	TGTGCCTGGAAAAGGGGATACACTGAAGCTTTCTTT
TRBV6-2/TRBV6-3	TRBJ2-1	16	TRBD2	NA	CASSSYSGASYNEQFF	TGTGCCAGCAGTTCCTATAGCGGGGCCTCCTACAATGAGCAGTTCTTC
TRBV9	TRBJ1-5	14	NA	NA	CASSPWGGNQPQHF	TGTGCCAGCAGCCCTTGGGGAGGGAATCAGCCCCAGCATTTT